The present T cell receptor (beta chain) was sequenced within a study of T cell repertoires in cytomegalovirus infection. On the study more broadly: CMV infection together with matching HLA type was indicated by public TCR beta signatures.

Points from the study as a whole: HLA-C-restricted CMV clonotypes gave the most frequent clonotype in two of eight donors. Cumulative frequency of public TCR beta families picked out carriers of CMV plus the relevant HLA.

In this sample, this clonotype turned up many times. No antigen is known for it. Via MiXCR, TCRdb re-called the reads, giving one row per CDR3 protein. The sample holds hundreds of thousands of distinct CDR3 sequences, roughly 12% seen once. Looked up from germline, CDR1 is DFQATT and CDR2 is SNEGSKA (reference sequence). The CDR3 totals 14 residues. J was trimmed by 3 bases and V by 3 bases; bases with no gene match: 5. This clonotype was obtained from a human donor in good health (CMV status not recorded). Some clones in this sample may be carry-over from other donors' samples. V gene TRBV20-1 combines with J gene TRBJ2-3, with 8 bases that match TRBD2. Input material: PBMCs. The CDR3 DNA is TGCAGTGCTAGGGTAGCGGGAAATACAGATACGCAGTATTTT. This gives the protein CSARVAGNTDTQYF.